The 28 T cell receptor beta chains presented below share a single source sample, sequenced in a study of blood T cell repertoires in COVID-19. Clones were sequenced by immunoSEQ multiplex PCR, and TCRdb holds only the in-frame ones, with some missing. The sample records more than 110,000 clones, roughly four fifths being singletons. The sequencing sample was made of peripheral blood. The receptors were gathered from an elderly woman in a cohort sampled during active or convalescent COVID-19.

The chain has TRBV5-1 and TRBJ2-1; TRBD2 is a possible D gene (7 bases). Trimming pared 5 bases from V and 5 bases from J, leaving 14 bases between. CDR3 length: 14 amino acids. Germline values: CDR1 SGHRS, CDR2 YFSETQ. As DNA, the CDR3 is TGCGCCAGCAGGGGGGGGGCGGAAGACAATGAGCAGTTCTTC. It specifies CASRGGAEDNEQFF.

The rearrangement uses TRBV10-3 and TRBJ1-1; a weak D match, TRBD1 (6 bases). The length of the CDR3 is 14 residues. Germline V lookup: CDR1 ENHRY, CDR2 SYGVKD. Trimming removed 2 bases from V and 3 bases from J, with 10 bases in between. CDR3 in DNA: TGTGCCATCAGTGAGGTCAGGGGTGACACTGAAGCTTTCTTT. Its translation: CAISEVRGDTEAFF.

J is TRBJ2-3 and V is TRBV28, with a weak D call TRBD2 (5 bases). The CDR3 covers 13 residues. V was trimmed by 11 bases and J by 3 bases, leaving 15 bases between them. CDR1 and CDR2 (germline): MDHEN, SYDVKM. The CDR3 sequence is CAGGPPGTDTQYF. The CDR3 DNA follows: TGTGCCGGAGGTCCCCCGGGAACAGATACGCAGTATTTT. The variable domain in full, completed from reference TRBV28 and TRBJ2-3, reads DVKVTQSSRYLVKRTGEKVFLECVQDMDHENMFWYRQDPGLGLRLIYFSYDVKMKEKGDIPEGYSVSREKKERFSLILESASTNQTSMYLCAGGPPGTDTQYFGPGTRLTVL.

V gene TRBV15 combines with J gene TRBJ2-1; 8 bases fit TRBD2. Germline loops: CDR1 LNHNV, CDR2 YYDKDF (reference sequence). The CDR3 has 15 residues. The V gene end was trimmed by 3 bases and the J gene end by 0 bases; junction bases not matched to a gene: 1. CDR3 protein: CATSSGGASYNEQFF. The CDR3, as DNA: TGTGCCACCAGCAGCGGGGGGGCCTCCTACAATGAGCAGTTCTTC.

CDR3 region: CASRREYRNRGPYNEQFF. The CDR3 DNA is TGTGCCAGCAGAAGGGAATATCGGAACAGGGGGCCTTACAATGAGCAGTTCTTC. The J gene is TRBJ2-1, the V gene TRBV3-1 (or the pseudogene TRBV3-2), with TRBD1 identical over 9 bases. The J segment lost 4 bases and the V segment lost 6 bases, leaving 16 bases of the junction unmatched. Germline-derived CDR1 and CDR2 are LGHDT and YNNKEL (reference sequence). The CDR3 is made up of 18 amino acids.

V usage is TRBV21-1 and J usage is TRBJ2-7; the table's D call, TRBD1, has no DNA check behind it. TRBV21-1 is annotated as a pseudogene. The CDR3 is made up of 16 amino acids. CDR3 nucleotides: TGTGCCAGCAGCAAAAATACAGGAACGCATCCCTACGAGCAGTACGTC. Translating gives CASSKNTGTHPYEQYV.

The chain employs TRBV28 and TRBJ1-2, with D possibly TRBD1 on 6 matching bases. The CDR3 consists of 15 residues. Looked up from germline, CDR1 is MDHEN and CDR2 is SYDVKM. V lost 6 bases, J lost 4 bases, and 18 bases lay in between. In DNA, the CDR3 is TGTGCCAGCAGACTGACCCTCTCACAGGGCTATGGCTACACCTTC. Amino acids: CASRLTLSQGYGYTF.

V gene TRBV11-2 combines with J gene TRBJ2-2; tentatively, D is TRBD2 (5 bases). CDR3 length: 15 residues. Trimming left V 0 bases short and J 5 bases short, with 10 bases between. Germline V gives CDR1 SGHAT, CDR2 FQNNGV. In nucleotides, the CDR3 is TGTGCCAGCAGCTTAGAGAGGGTAACTACCGGGGAGCTGTTTTTT. Translated, it gives CASSLERVTTGELFF.

This clone was counted once. This chain links TRBV29-1 with TRBJ2-5, with D possibly being TRBD1 (6 bases). The CDR3 consists of 13 residues. CDR1 and CDR2 from the germline V gene are SQVTM and ANQGSEA. Trimming took 4 bases from V and 2 from J, leaving 11 bases between them. In DNA form, the CDR3 reads TGCAGCGTTGGGAGCAGGGGTCAAGAGACCCAGTACTTC. Its translation: CSVGSRGQETQYF.

The chain recombines TRBV19 with TRBJ2-1; D may be TRBD1 (5 bases). The CDR3 runs to 13 residues. Germline assignment: CDR1 LNHDA and CDR2 SQIVND (reference sequence). V shed 0 bases and J shed 15 bases, with 15 bases lying between them. CDR3 sequence (DNA): TGTGCCAGTAGTATAGATCTATTCAGGGTTCGGTTCTTC. This translates into CASSIDLFRVRFF.

This clone occurred once. The chain uses TRBV10-2 and TRBJ2-3; the D gene is possibly TRBD2 (5 bases). Germline lookup yields CDR1 WSHSY and CDR2 SAAADI. The CDR3 contains 14 residues. Trimming pared 3 bases from V and 6 bases from J, leaving 13 bases between. In DNA form, the CDR3 reads TGCGCCAGCAGTGATCGAGACTACTACGATACGCAGTATTTT. Protein sequence: CASSDRDYYDTQYF.

The chain has TRBV6-2 or TRBV6-3 and TRBJ2-1; no firm D call. CDR3 length: 15 amino acids. With 0 bases removed from V and 0 bases from J, the gap between germline ends came to 6 bases. Germline V gene data show CDR1 as MNHEY and CDR2 as SVGEGT. As DNA, the CDR3 is TGTGCCAGCAGTTACTCTAGCAGCTCCTACAATGAGCAGTTCTTC. It yields the protein CASSYSSSSYNEQFF.

V gene TRBV9 combines with J gene TRBJ2-3, with 10 bases fitting TRBD2. The germline gives CDR1 SGDLS, CDR2 YYNGEE. The CDR3 is 17 residues long. Unmatched junction bases numbered 12, after V lost 3 bases and J lost 5 bases. In nucleotides, the CDR3 is TGTGCCAGCAGCGCCCGGACTGGGGCTAGCGGGGGAGATACGCAGTATTTT. It translates to CASSARTGASGGDTQYF.

The chain has TRBV7-2 and TRBJ2-2; D is ambiguous. CDR1 and CDR2 (germline): SGHTA, FQGNSA. With 5 bases removed from V and 4 bases from J, the gap between germline ends came to 11 bases. The CDR3 runs to 14 residues. CDR3 nucleotide sequence: TGTGCCAGCAGCCCCCGCCGGGTCACCGGGGAGCTGTTTTTT. This codes for CASSPRRVTGELFF.

The rearrangement uses TRBV29-1 and TRBJ1-2, with 8 nucleotides matching TRBD1. Germline lookup yields CDR1 SQVTM and CDR2 ANQGSEA. This CDR3 has 13 amino acids. V lost 7 bases, J lost 0 bases, and 4 bases stayed unmatched. In nucleotides, the CDR3 is TGCAGCGCCTTACAGGGGGCTAACTATGGCTACACCTTC. It codes for CSALQGANYGYTF.

The CDR3 loop reads CASSQGGDTQYF. The CDR3 DNA is TGTGCCAGCAGCCAAGGAGGAGATACGCAGTATTTT. V is TRBV3-1 (or the pseudogene TRBV3-2) and J is TRBJ2-3; no firm D call. V was trimmed by 1 base and J by 5 bases, leaving 4 bases between them. The V gene's germline CDR1 is LGHDT and CDR2 YNNKEL (reference sequence). The CDR3 is made up of 12 amino acids.

The rearrangement links TRBV27 to TRBJ2-3; D possibly corresponds to TRBD1 (6 bases). Trimming pared 8 bases from V and 3 bases from J, leaving 21 bases between. CDR3 length: 16 residues. CDR1 and CDR2 (germline): MNHEY, SMNVEV (reference sequence). The CDR3 DNA is TGTGCCAGCGGTCTACTCAGGGGCGCCGGGACAGATACGCAGTATTTT. Translated: CASGLLRGAGTDTQYF.

The chain is built from TRBV15 and TRBJ1-4, with a tentative D call TRBD1 (6 bases). The CDR3 runs to 12 residues. Germline V lookup: CDR1 LNHNV, CDR2 YYDKDF (reference sequence). Trimming cost V 5 bases and J 8 bases, with 9 bases left between them. The CDR3 protein is CATSSQGEKLFF. The CDR3 bases are TGTGCCACCAGCTCTCAGGGGGAAAAACTGTTTTTT. The full variable domain, with the rest looked up from reference TRBV15 and TRBJ1-4, is DAMVIQNPRYQVTQFGKPVTLSCSQTLNHNVMYWYQQKSSQAPKLLFHYYDKDFNNEADTPDNFQSRRPNTSFCFLDIRSPGLGDTAMYLCATSSQGEKLFFGSGTQLSVL.

The chain recombines TRBV10-3 with TRBJ2-7, with a possible D match to TRBD2 (5 bases). There are 12 residues in the CDR3. Deletions cut 3 bases from V and 3 bases from J, with 6 bases between. CDR1 ENHRY and CDR2 SYGVKD come from the germline V gene. DNA for the CDR3: TGTGCCATCAGTGACACTAGCTACGAGCAGTACGTC. Translating gives CAISDTSYEQYV.

The chain links TRBV10-3 to TRBJ2-7; 7 positions agree with TRBD1. This CDR3 is built from 13 residues. Germline CDR1 and CDR2: ENHRY and SYGVKD. Trimming cost V 4 bases and J 6 bases; bases outside gene matches: 6. The CDR3 is CAISVETGIEQYV. CDR3 bases: TGTGCCATCAGTGTAGAGACAGGGATCGAGCAGTACGTC.

The rearrangement joins TRBV5-1 to TRBJ2-6, with 7 bases that match TRBD2. Germline V gene data show CDR1 as SGHRS and CDR2 as YFSETQ. The CDR3 runs 15 residues. V lost 4 bases, J lost 1 base, and 2 bases stayed unmatched. The CDR3 DNA is TGCGCCAGCAGCGTGGGAGGGTCTGGGGCCAACGTCCTGACTTTC. Translated: CASSVGGSGANVLTF.

This clone occurred a few times. The rearrangement joins TRBV7-3 to TRBJ1-1; D remains ambiguous. Germline V gene lookup returns CDR1 SGHTA and CDR2 FQGTGA. The CDR3 is 13 amino acids. Trimming shortened V by 0 bases and J by 4 bases, and 6 bases separated the two germline ends. The CDR3 sequence: CASSLTTSTEAFF. The CDR3 DNA reads TGTGCCAGCAGCTTAACGACTAGCACTGAAGCTTTCTTT.

This clone was detected once. V usage is TRBV5-8 and J usage is TRBJ1-1, with D possibly being TRBD1 (6 bases). Trimming took 4 bases from V and 0 from J, leaving 16 bases between them. The CDR3 has 16 residues. Germline assignment: CDR1 SGHTS and CDR2 YDEGEE. The CDR3 bases are TGTGCCAGCAGCCTCAGGGGTACTTGGATGAACACTGAAGCTTTCTTT. Its protein is CASSLRGTWMNTEAFF.

The chain links TRBV19 to TRBJ2-1; 8 bases agree with TRBD1. Germline V CDR1 and CDR2: LNHDA, SQIVND (reference sequence). Trimming at V came to 6 bases and at J to 7 bases, leaving 2 bases not matched to a gene. CDR3 length: 12 amino acids. For the CDR3, the DNA is TGTGCCAGTAGGGACAGGGTAAATGAGCAGTTCTTC. Translated: CASRDRVNEQFF.

The chain has TRBV23-1 and TRBJ2-7; possibly TRBD1 for D (6 bases). TRBV23-1 is given ORF status, its function remaining uncertain. Trimming removed 4 bases from V and 4 bases from J, with 17 bases in between. The CDR3 consists of 15 residues. This chain's CDR3 is CASSRKKGQPYEQYV. The CDR3 nucleotides read TGCGCCAGCAGTCGCAAGAAGGGACAACCATACGAGCAGTACGTC.

This sequence joins TRBV19 and TRBJ2-2; D perhaps matches TRBD2 (5 bases). The ends were cut back, 6 bases at V and 5 bases at J, with 13 bases in the middle. Per the germline V gene, CDR1 is LNHDA and CDR2 is SQIVND (reference sequence). This CDR3 comprises 14 residues. CDR3 in DNA: TGTGCCAGTAGGATCGCCGGGGTAACCGGGGAGCTGTTTTTT. Amino acids: CASRIAGVTGELFF.

The chain employs TRBV28 and TRBJ2-6; D not certain. The germline V gene has CDR1 MDHEN and CDR2 SYDVKM. The germline V and J ends were trimmed by 6 bases and 0 bases, with 3 bases remaining between them. This CDR3 is built from 13 residues. The CDR3 coding sequence is TGTGCCAGCAGGAGCTCTGGGGCCAACGTCCTGACTTTC. Encoded protein: CASRSSGANVLTF.

This chain uses TRBV13 with TRBJ2-7; TRBD2 matches at 7 bases. The CDR3 runs 17 residues. With V trimmed by 2 bases and J by 3 bases, 13 bases remained unmatched. Germline-derived CDR1 and CDR2 are PRHDT and FYEKMQ (reference sequence). The CDR3, as DNA: TGTGCCAGCAGCTTAAGGAATAGGGAGGGAACCTTCTACGAGCAGTACTTC. This translates into CASSLRNREGTFYEQYF.